This TCR beta chain was identified in a study of shared clonotypes between healthy human individuals. About the research overall: With ages of 18 to 49, the donors were two women and a few men.

Some clones are missing from TCRdb's copy, which holds only in-frame ones; the method was immunoSEQ multiplex PCR. The sample includes roughly 2.5 million clones, roughly 92% of them seen just once. General study findings and limits: Genetic and exposure-history diversity was limited by the small donor number.

With respect to this clone: Its matching antigen is unknown.

The CDR3 runs 15 residues. The germline V and J ends were trimmed by 5 bases and 0 bases, with 13 bases remaining between them. The germline V gene has CDR1 MNHEY and CDR2 SVGAGI. V is TRBV6-5 and J is TRBJ1-2; maybe TRBD1 (6 bases). The sample comprised naive CD4+ T cells sorted from blood. Subset here: CD45RA+ positively selected. The TCR was taken from a man aged 18 to 29 in good health. The CDR3 spells CASSPIGDTNYGYTF. In DNA, the CDR3 is TGTGCCAGCAGTCCCATCGGGGACACTAACTATGGCTACACCTTC.